This TCR beta chain derives from a study of glioma-infiltrating T cells after dendritic cell vaccination. Study-wide context: Dendritic cell vaccination trial patients had either newly diagnosed or recurrent glioblastoma.

Fresh-frozen tumor tissue and more than two years of survival data were available for all. Blood PBMC samples: pre-vaccination, two weeks post third vaccination, and at tumor progression. The CDR3 has 14 amino acids. The V end was cut by 1 base, the J end by 5 bases, with 11 bases between. Germline CDR1 SGHTA, CDR2 FQGNSA. Up to 2 ug genomic DNA was used for TCRB CDR3 amplification. Data came from immunoSEQ multiplex PCR; TCRdb stores just in-frame clones and leaves some out. The sample contains about 38,000 clones, approximately 82% of which appear only once. The source is a human donor with glioblastoma. The source material was blood, sampled before dendritic cell vaccination. The gene calls are TRBV7-2 and TRBJ1-1; maybe TRBD1 (6 bases). CDR3 sequence (DNA): TGTGCCAGCAGCTTAGGTTCAGGGGTGACTGAAGCTTTCTTT. This translates into CASSLGSGVTEAFF.